This is a list of T cell receptor beta chains from one sample in a study of regulatory T cells in long-lasting Graves disease. TCRdb processed the multiplex PCR reads anew with MiXCR; each CDR3 protein has one entry. Altogether some 250,000 distinct CDR3 sequences are present, approximately 20% being singletons, with the ten largest covering approximately 24%. The source was peripheral blood mononuclear cells (PBMCs), collected at new diagnosis, from a patient treated with antithyroid drugs. The source is a female donor with Graves disease. Both conserved end residues are part of each CDR3. Each record gives: clone size, J gene, D gene, V gene, CDR3 protein, CDR3 DNA. A D gene is named only where the DNA matches it firmly. Expanded clones get a size class; other rows say once, few or many, or leave the size out.

many,TRBJ2-1,NA,TRBV6-2/TRBV6-3,CASRPQASFRHEQFF,TGTGCCAGCAGACCCCAGGCTAGCTTTCGACATGAGCAGTTCTTC
many,TRBJ2-7,NA,TRBV11-3,CASSLGSEQYF,TGTGCCAGCAGCTTAGGAAGCGAGCAGTACTTC
NA,TRBJ2-7,TRBD2,TRBV27,CASRLAGAGEQYF,TGTGCCAGCAGACTAGCGGGAGCAGGAGAGCAGTACTTC
many,TRBJ1-1,NA,TRBV7-9,CASSPRQFNTEAFF,TGTGCCAGCAGCCCTCGACAGTTTAACACTGAAGCTTTCTTT
NA,TRBJ2-1,NA,TRBV2,CASSVRLNSYNEQFF,TGTGCCAGCAGTGTGAGATTAAACTCCTACAATGAGCAGTTCTTC
many,TRBJ1-5,NA,TRBV6-1,CASRNGLGSQHF,TGTGCCAGCAGGAACGGCTTGGGATCGCAGCATTTT
many,TRBJ2-7,NA,TRBV2,CASSPTYEQYF,TGTGCCAGCAGCCCGACCTACGAGCAGTACTTC
once,TRBJ2-1,NA,TRBV29-1,CSVGLLDSQHEQFF,TGCAGCGTCGGATTACTGGACAGTCAACATGAGCAGTTCTTC
many,TRBJ2-1,TRBD1,TRBV24-1,CATRGQANNEQFF,TGTGCCACCCGGGGACAGGCTAACAATGAGCAGTTCTTC
many,TRBJ2-7,NA,TRBV19,CASSRDRRSYEQYF,TGTGCCAGTAGTAGGGATCGACGGTCCTACGAGCAGTACTTC
NA,TRBJ2-7,NA,TRBV30,CAWMWTANGYEQYF,TGTGCCTGGATGTGGACCGCAAATGGCTACGAGCAGTACTTC
NA,TRBJ2-1,TRBD1,TRBV5-1,CASSLVPGQGNNEQFF,TGCGCCAGCAGCTTGGTTCCGGGACAGGGAAACAATGAGCAGTTCTTC
many,TRBJ2-1,TRBD2,TRBV20-1,CSASRTSGNEQFF,TGCAGTGCCTCCCGGACTAGCGGAAATGAGCAGTTCTTC
few,TRBJ2-1,NA,TRBV19,CASSMGGLSSYNEQFF,TGTGCCAGTAGTATGGGAGGCCTCAGCTCCTACAATGAGCAGTTCTTC
many,TRBJ2-2,TRBD2,TRBV7-2,CASSTSGRLISGELFF,TGTGCCAGCAGCACTAGCGGGAGACTAATTTCCGGGGAGCTGTTTTTT
NA,TRBJ2-7,TRBD2,TRBV11-2,CASSVTGTSGRAGYEQYF,TGTGCCAGCAGCGTAACCGGGACTAGCGGGAGGGCCGGGTACGAGCAGTACTTC
many,TRBJ2-5,NA,TRBV24-1,CATSGGALQGETQYF,TGTGCCACCAGCGGAGGGGCACTCCAAGGGGAGACCCAGTACTTC
many,TRBJ2-3,NA,TRBV6-2/TRBV6-3,CASSYSDRRGQYF,TGTGCCAGCAGTTACTCCGACCGTCGTGGGCAGTATTTT
NA,TRBJ2-5,TRBD2,TRBV9,CASSIGLAGGPGKETQYF,TGTGCCAGCAGCATTGGACTAGCGGGAGGGCCCGGAAAAGAGACCCAGTACTTC
NA,TRBJ2-2,NA,TRBV27,CASSQSLTGELFF,TGTGCCAGCAGCCAATCCCTCACCGGGGAGCTGTTTTTT
many,TRBJ2-4,NA,TRBV10-2,CASSDIRGKNIQYF,TGCGCCAGCAGTGATATTAGGGGCAAAAACATTCAGTACTTC
many,TRBJ2-5,NA,TRBV11-3,CASSLASGLQETQYF,TGTGCCAGCAGCTTGGCCAGCGGGCTCCAAGAGACCCAGTACTTC
many,TRBJ1-1,TRBD1,TRBV6-1,CASRPGQGLGAFF,TGTGCCAGCAGGCCGGGACAGGGTCTGGGAGCTTTCTTT
many,TRBJ2-7,NA,TRBV20-1,CSAVHRGYEQYF,TGCAGTGCCGTACACAGAGGCTACGAGCAGTACTTC
many,TRBJ2-1,TRBD2,TRBV27,CASATQGRAGSSYNEQFF,TGTGCCAGCGCCACCCAAGGCCGAGCGGGGAGCTCCTACAATGAGCAGTTCTTC
many,TRBJ2-5,NA,TRBV2,CASTGGAEETQYF,TGTGCCAGCACTGGGGGAGCAGAGGAGACCCAGTACTTC
many,TRBJ2-1,TRBD2,TRBV20-1,CSARDPLAESSYNEQFF,TGCAGTGCTAGAGATCCACTAGCGGAGAGCTCCTACAATGAGCAGTTCTTC
many,TRBJ2-7,NA,TRBV6-9,CASSYLSGSEEQYF,TGTGCCAGCAGTTACCTCTCCGGCTCTGAAGAGCAGTACTTC
few,TRBJ2-1,TRBD1,TRBV20-1,CSAGRTGSDNEQFF,TGCAGTGCTGGTAGGACAGGGAGCGACAATGAGCAGTTCTTC
many,TRBJ2-3,NA,TRBV2,CASSEEGSTQYF,TGTGCCAGCAGTGAAGAAGGGAGTACGCAGTATTTT
few,TRBJ1-1,TRBD1,TRBV4-1,CASSHLGGADTEAFF,TGCGCCAGCAGCCATTTAGGGGGCGCGGACACTGAAGCTTTCTTT
many,TRBJ2-1,TRBD2,TRBV6-2/TRBV6-3,CASSYSRTSVTHSYNEQFF,TGTGCCAGCAGTTACTCTAGGACTAGCGTCACCCACTCCTACAATGAGCAGTTCTTC
NA,TRBJ2-5,TRBD2,TRBV11-2,CASSRGTSGSSLETQYF,TGTGCCAGCAGCCGAGGGACTAGCGGGAGTAGTTTAGAGACCCAGTACTTC
many,TRBJ2-1,TRBD1,TRBV4-1,CASSQTTGLNNEQFF,TGCGCCAGCAGCCAGACGACAGGGCTGAACAATGAGCAGTTCTTC
many,TRBJ1-5,NA,TRBV9,CASSSGSQREPQHF,TGTGCCAGCAGCTCAGGGAGCCAGCGGGAGCCCCAGCATTTT
many,TRBJ2-5,TRBD2,TRBV9,CASSVEGTSGRPETQYF,TGTGCCAGCAGCGTAGAGGGGACTAGCGGGAGACCTGAGACCCAGTACTTC
many,TRBJ2-5,TRBD2,TRBV28,CASKSGRPYQETQYF,TGTGCCAGCAAAAGCGGGAGGCCCTACCAAGAGACCCAGTACTTC
many,TRBJ2-1,NA,TRBV7-2,CASRGGARDNEQFF,TGTGCCAGCAGGGGGGGGGCGAGGGACAATGAGCAGTTCTTC
many,TRBJ1-6,NA,TRBV15,CATSRVGSPLHF,TGTGCCACCAGCAGAGTTGGTTCACCCCTCCACTTT
many,TRBJ1-2,TRBD1,TRBV18,CASSTPGQGRGYTF,TGTGCCAGCTCAACACCGGGACAGGGGCGTGGCTACACCTTC
many,TRBJ2-2,TRBD2,TRBV11-2,CASSLRTSGSFTGELFF,TGTGCCAGCAGCTTACGGACTAGCGGGAGCTTTACCGGGGAGCTGTTTTTT
NA,TRBJ1-5,TRBD1,TRBV30,CAWDLKTGRNQPQHF,TGTGCCTGGGACTTAAAGACAGGGAGGAATCAGCCCCAGCATTTT
many,TRBJ2-7,NA,TRBV9,CASSTPGYEQYF,TGTGCCAGCAGCACCCCTGGGTACGAGCAGTACTTC
many,TRBJ1-2,NA,TRBV6-5,CASSYELLDGPGYGYTF,TGTGCCAGCAGTTACGAACTTTTAGATGGGCCGGGCTATGGCTACACCTTC
NA,TRBJ2-7,TRBD1,TRBV20-1,CSAPRDDGGQGRYEQYF,TGCAGTGCTCCTCGCGATGATGGAGGACAGGGACGGTACGAGCAGTACTTC
once,TRBJ2-7,TRBD1,TRBV20-1,CSARVQGASSYEQYF,TGCAGTGCTAGAGTACAGGGGGCCAGCTCCTACGAGCAGTACTTC
many,TRBJ2-2,NA,TRBV2,CASRKNKNTGELFF,TGTGCCAGCAGAAAGAACAAGAACACCGGGGAGCTGTTTTTT
many,TRBJ2-7,NA,TRBV11-3,CASSLDPDNNYEQYF,TGTGCCAGCAGCTTAGATCCGGACAACAACTACGAGCAGTACTTC
many,TRBJ1-2,NA,TRBV7-7,CASSSRRTRGYGYTF,TGTGCTAGCAGCTCCAGAAGGACAAGGGGGTATGGCTACACCTTC
many,TRBJ1-4,TRBD1,TRBV2,CASSGRTGGEKLFF,TGTGCCAGCAGTGGAAGGACAGGGGGCGAAAAACTGTTTTTT
once,TRBJ2-7,NA,TRBV2,CASSDWAGRTDEQYF,TGTGCCAGCAGTGATTGGGCAGGGCGGACTGATGAGCAGTACTTC
NA,TRBJ2-1,NA,TRBV29-1,CSVEEQLYSYNEQFF,TGCAGCGTTGAGGAGCAGCTTTACTCCTACAATGAGCAGTTCTTC
few,TRBJ2-6,TRBD2,TRBV19,CASSIRGGLAGGSGANVLTF,TGTGCCAGTAGTATACGGGGGGGACTAGCGGGAGGGAGCGGGGCCAACGTCCTGACTTTC
NA,TRBJ2-7,NA,TRBV12-3/TRBV12-4,CASTSGDTNEQYF,TGTGCCAGCACCTCCGGGGACACTAACGAGCAGTACTTC
many,TRBJ2-7,NA,TRBV2,CASSVGTRAPYEQYF,TGTGCCAGCAGTGTTGGGACACGGGCCCCCTACGAGCAGTACTTC
NA,TRBJ2-7,TRBD1,TRBV12-3/TRBV12-4,CASSLGQGATDEQYF,TGTGCCAGCAGTTTGGGACAGGGGGCAACCGACGAGCAGTACTTC
NA,TRBJ2-2,TRBD1,TRBV14,CASSQGYRGLTGELFF,TGTGCCAGCAGCCAAGGGTACAGGGGGTTAACCGGGGAGCTGTTTTTT
NA,TRBJ2-1,NA,TRBV11-3,CASSLASGSANYNEQFF,TGTGCCAGCAGCTTAGCCTCGGGATCCGCTAACTACAATGAGCAGTTCTTC
many,TRBJ2-5,NA,TRBV9,CASSTTGRTQYF,TGTGCCAGCAGTACCACAGGTCGCACCCAGTACTTC
many,TRBJ2-2,NA,TRBV12-3/TRBV12-4,CASISWATGELFF,TGTGCCAGCATTTCCTGGGCCACCGGGGAGCTGTTTTTT